This T cell receptor (beta chain) was observed in a study of T cells in Graves' hyperthyroidism and ophthalmopathy. Study-level results: Blood also held most thyroid clonotypes expanded beyond 0.001. Ophthalmopathy got predicted by the model a median about 6.5 months before its onset.

Diagnoses rested on clinical symptoms, serum thyroxine and TRAb, thyroid ultrasound and orbital computed tomography. The PBMCs were taken from roughly 9.3 ml of fresh peripheral blood. Of note for this clonotype: Antigen specificity is unknown.

It was RNA transcripts that yielded the amplified TCR beta CDR3 regions. Using the HTBI primer set, a first-round RT-PCR was run on the TCR CDR3. TCRdb fed the multiplex PCR reads into MiXCR, producing one record per CDR3 protein. The table has hundreds of thousands of distinct CDR3 sequences, about 16% seen once; the top ten hold approximately 3.8%. Sequencing was performed on blood. This TCR came from a woman in her twenties or thirties with Graves' hyperthyroidism.

The CDR3 region has the DNA TGCGCCAGCAGACGTCTCAGGAACACTGAAGCTTTCTTT. It specifies CASRRLRNTEAFF. V is TRBV10-1 and J is TRBJ1-1; D not resolved. Germline assignment: CDR1 WNHNN and CDR2 SYGVQD (reference sequence). The CDR3 covers 13 residues. V lost 6 bases and J 1 base, leaving 9 bases between the germline ends.